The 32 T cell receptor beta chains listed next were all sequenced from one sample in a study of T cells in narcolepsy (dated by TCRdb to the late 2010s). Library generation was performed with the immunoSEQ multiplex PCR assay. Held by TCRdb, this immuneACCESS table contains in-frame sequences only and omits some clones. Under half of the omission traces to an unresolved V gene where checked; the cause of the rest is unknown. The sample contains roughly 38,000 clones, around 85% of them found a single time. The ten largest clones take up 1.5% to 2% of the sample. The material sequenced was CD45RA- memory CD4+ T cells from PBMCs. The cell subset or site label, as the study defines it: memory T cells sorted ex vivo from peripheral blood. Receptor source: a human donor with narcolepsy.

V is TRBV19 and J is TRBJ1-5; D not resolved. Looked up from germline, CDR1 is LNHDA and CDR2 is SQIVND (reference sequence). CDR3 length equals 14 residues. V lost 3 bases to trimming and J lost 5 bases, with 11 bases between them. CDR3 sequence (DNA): TGTGCCAGTAGTATTAGTTACAGCTATCAGCCCCAGCATTTT. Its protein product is CASSISYSYQPQHF.

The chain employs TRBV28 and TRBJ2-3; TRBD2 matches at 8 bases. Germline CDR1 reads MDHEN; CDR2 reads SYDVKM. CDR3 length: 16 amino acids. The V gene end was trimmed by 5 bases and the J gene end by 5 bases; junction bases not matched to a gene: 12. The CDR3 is CASSPSAGGGQDTQYF. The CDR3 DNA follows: TGTGCCAGCAGTCCCTCGGCTGGCGGGGGGCAAGATACGCAGTATTTT.

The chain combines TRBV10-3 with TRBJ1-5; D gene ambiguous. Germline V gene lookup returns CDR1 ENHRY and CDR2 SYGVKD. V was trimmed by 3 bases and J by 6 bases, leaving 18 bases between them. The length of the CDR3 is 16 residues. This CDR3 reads CAISEGGSGVRQPQHF. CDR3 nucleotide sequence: TGTGCCATCAGTGAAGGCGGAAGTGGCGTCCGTCAGCCCCAGCATTTT.

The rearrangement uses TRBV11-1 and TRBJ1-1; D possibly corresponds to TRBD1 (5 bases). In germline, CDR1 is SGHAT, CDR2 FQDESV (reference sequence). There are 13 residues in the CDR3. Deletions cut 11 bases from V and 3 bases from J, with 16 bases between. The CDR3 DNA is TGTGCCGTACTGAGCGGGGCAGACACTGAAGCTTTCTTT. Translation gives CAVLSGADTEAFF.

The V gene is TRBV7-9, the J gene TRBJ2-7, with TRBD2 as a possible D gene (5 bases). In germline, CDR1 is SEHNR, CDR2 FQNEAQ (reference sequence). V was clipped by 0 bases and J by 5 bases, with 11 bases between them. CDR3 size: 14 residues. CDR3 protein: CASSLAGGGNEQYF. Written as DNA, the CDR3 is TGTGCCAGCAGCTTAGCGGGCGGAGGCAACGAGCAGTACTTC.

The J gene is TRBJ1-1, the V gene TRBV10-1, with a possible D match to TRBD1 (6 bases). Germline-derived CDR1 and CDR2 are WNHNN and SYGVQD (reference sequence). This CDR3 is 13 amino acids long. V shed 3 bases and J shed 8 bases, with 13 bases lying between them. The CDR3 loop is CASSDGGIGEAFF. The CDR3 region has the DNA TGCGCCAGCAGTGACGGGGGCATCGGGGAAGCTTTCTTT.

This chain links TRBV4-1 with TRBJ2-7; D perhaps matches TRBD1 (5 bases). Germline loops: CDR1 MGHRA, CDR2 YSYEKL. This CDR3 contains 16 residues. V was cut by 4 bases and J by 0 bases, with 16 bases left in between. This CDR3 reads CASSREPRASSYEQYF. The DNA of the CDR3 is TGCGCCAGCAGCCGAGAGCCCAGGGCTTCCTCCTACGAGCAGTACTTC.

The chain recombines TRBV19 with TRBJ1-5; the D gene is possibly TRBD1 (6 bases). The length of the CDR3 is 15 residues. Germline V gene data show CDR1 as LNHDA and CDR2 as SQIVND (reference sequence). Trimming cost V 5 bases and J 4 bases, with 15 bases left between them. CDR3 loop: CASSSAAGVNQPQHF. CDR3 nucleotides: TGTGCCAGTAGTTCGGCCGCAGGGGTAAATCAGCCCCAGCATTTT.

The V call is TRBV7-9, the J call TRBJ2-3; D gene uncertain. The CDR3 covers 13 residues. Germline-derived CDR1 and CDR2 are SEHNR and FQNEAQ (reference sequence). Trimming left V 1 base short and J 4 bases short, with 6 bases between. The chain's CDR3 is CASSLVGADTQYF. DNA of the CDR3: TGTGCCAGCAGCTTAGTTGGAGCAGATACGCAGTATTTT.

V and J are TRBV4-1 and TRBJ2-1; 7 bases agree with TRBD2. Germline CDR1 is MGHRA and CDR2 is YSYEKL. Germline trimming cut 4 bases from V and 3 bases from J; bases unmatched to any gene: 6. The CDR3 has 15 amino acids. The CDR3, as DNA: TGCGCCAGCAGCCGAGGACTAGGGGACTACAATGAGCAGTTCTTC. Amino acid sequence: CASSRGLGDYNEQFF.

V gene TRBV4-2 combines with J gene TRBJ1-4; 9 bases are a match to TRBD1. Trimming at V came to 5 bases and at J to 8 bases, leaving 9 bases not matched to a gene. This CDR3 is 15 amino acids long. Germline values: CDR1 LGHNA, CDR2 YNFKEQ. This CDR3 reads CASSAPTGGREKLFF. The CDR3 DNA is TGTGCCAGCAGCGCCCCGACAGGGGGTAGGGAAAAACTGTTTTTT.

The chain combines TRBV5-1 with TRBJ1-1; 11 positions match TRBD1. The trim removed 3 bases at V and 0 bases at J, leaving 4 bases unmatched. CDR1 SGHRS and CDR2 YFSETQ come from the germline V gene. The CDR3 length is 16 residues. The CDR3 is CASSWTGGAVNTEAFF. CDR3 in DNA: TGCGCCAGCAGCTGGACAGGGGGCGCCGTGAACACTGAAGCTTTCTTT.

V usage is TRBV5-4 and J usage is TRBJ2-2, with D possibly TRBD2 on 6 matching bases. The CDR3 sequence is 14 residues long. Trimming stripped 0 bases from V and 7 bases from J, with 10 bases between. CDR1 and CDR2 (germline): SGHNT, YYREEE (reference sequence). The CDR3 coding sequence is TGTGCCAGCAGCTTGGTGCGGGGTGGCGGGGAGCTGTTTTTT. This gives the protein CASSLVRGGGELFF.

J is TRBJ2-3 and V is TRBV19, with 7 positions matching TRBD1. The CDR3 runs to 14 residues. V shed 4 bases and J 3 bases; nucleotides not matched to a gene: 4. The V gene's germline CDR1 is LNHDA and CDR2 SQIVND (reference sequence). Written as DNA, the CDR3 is TGTGCCAGTAGTACGGGACAGACAACAGATACGCAGTATTTT. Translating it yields CASSTGQTTDTQYF.

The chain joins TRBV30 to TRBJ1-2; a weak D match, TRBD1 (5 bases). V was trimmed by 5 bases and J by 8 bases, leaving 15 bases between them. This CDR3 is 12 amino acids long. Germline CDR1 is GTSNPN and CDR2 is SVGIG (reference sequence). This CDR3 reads CAWLGSWGGYTF. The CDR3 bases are TGTGCCTGGTTGGGCTCCTGGGGGGGCTACACCTTC.

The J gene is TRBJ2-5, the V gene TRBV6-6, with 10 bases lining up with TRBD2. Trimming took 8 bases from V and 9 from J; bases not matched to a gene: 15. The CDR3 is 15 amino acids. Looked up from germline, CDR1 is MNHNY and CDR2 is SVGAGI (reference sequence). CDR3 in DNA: TGTGCCAGCTTGGGAAGTAGCGGGGGGACGGGGGCCCAGTACTTC. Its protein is CASLGSSGGTGAQYF.

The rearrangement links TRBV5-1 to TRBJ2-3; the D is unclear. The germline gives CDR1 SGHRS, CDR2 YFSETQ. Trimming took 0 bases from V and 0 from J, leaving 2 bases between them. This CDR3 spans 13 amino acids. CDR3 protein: CASSLGSTDTQYF. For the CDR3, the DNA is TGCGCCAGCAGCTTGGGCAGCACAGATACGCAGTATTTT.

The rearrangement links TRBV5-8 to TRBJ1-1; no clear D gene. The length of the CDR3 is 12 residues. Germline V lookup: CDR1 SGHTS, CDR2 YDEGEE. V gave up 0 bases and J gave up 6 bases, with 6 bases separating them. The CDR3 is CASSLVGPEAFF. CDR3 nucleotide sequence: TGTGCCAGCAGCTTGGTGGGTCCTGAAGCTTTCTTT.

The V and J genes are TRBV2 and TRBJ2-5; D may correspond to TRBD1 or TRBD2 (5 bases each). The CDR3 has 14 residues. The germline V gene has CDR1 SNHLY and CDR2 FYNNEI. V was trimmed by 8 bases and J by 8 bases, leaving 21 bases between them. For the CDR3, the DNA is TGTGCCAGCGTGCCGGGACCCGCAGTGGGAACCCAGTACTTC. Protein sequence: CASVPGPAVGTQYF.

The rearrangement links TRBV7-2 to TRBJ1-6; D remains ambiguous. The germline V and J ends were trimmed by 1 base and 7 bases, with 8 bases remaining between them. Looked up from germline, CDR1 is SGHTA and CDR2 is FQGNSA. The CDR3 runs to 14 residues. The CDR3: CASSLGRGNSPLHF. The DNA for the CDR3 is TGTGCCAGCAGCTTAGGACGGGGAAATTCACCCCTCCACTTT.

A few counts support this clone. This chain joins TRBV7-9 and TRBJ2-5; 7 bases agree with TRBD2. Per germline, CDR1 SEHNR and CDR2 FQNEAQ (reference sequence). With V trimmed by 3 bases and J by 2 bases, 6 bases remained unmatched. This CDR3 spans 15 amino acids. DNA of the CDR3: TGTGCCAGCAGCTTGGGAGGGAGGCAGCAAGAGACCCAGTACTTC. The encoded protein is CASSLGGRQQETQYF.

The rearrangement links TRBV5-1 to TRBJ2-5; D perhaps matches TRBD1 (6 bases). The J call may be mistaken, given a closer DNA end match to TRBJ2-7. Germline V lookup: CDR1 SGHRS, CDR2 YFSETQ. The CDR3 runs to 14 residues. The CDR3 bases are TGCGCCAGCAGCCCGAGTACAGGGTCCTACGAGCAGTACTTC. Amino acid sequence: CASSPSTGSYEQYF.

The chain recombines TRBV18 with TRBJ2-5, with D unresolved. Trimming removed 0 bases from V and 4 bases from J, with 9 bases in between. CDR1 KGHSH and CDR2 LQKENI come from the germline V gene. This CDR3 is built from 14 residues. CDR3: CASSPPTQRETQYF. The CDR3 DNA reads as TGTGCCAGCTCACCACCGACACAACGAGAGACCCAGTACTTC.

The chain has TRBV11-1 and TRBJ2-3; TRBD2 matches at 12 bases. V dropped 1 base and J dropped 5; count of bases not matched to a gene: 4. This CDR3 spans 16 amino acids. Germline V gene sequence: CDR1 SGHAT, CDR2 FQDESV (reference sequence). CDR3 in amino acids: CASSLVLAGGRDTQYF. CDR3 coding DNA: TGTGCCAGCAGCTTAGTACTAGCGGGGGGCAGAGATACGCAGTATTTT.

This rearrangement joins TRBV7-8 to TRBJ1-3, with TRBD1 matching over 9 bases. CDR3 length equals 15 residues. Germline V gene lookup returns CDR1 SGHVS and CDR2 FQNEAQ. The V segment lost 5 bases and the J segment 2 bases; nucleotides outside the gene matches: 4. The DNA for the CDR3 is TGTGCCAGCAGCGTAAACAGGGGGCCTGGAAACACCATATATTTT. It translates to CASSVNRGPGNTIYF.

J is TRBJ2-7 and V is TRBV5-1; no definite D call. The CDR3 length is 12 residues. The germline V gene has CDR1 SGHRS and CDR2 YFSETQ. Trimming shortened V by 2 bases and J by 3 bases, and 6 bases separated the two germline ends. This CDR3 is CASSLYSYEQYF. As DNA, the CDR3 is TGCGCCAGCAGCTTATACAGCTACGAGCAGTACTTC.

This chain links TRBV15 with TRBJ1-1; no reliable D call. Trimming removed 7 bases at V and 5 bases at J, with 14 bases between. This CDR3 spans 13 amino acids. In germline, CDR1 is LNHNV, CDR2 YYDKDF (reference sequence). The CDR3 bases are TGTGCCACCAAAGCGCCGGCGGGGACTGAAGCTTTCTTT. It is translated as CATKAPAGTEAFF.

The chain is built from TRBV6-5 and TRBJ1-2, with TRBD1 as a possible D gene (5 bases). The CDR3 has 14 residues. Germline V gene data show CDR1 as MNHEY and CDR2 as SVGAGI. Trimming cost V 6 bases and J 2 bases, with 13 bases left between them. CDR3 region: CASRSPEGNYGYTF. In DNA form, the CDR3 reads TGTGCCAGCAGGAGCCCAGAGGGGAACTATGGCTACACCTTC.

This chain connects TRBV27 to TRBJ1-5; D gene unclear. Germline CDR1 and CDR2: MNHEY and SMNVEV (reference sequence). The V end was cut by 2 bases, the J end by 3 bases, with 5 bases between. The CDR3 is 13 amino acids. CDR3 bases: TGTGCCAGCAGTTTAGAGGCCAATCAGCCCCAGCATTTT. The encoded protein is CASSLEANQPQHF.

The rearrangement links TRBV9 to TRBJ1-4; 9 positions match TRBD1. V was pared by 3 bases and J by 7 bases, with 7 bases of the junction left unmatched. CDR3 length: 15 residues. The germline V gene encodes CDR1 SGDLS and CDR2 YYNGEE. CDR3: CASSDTGGRGEKLFF. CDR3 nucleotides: TGTGCCAGCAGCGACACAGGGGGCAGGGGTGAAAAACTGTTTTTT. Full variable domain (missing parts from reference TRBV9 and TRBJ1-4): DSGVTQTPKHLITATGQRVTLRCSPRSGDLSVYWYQQSLDQGLQFLIQYYNGEERAKGNILERFSAQQFPDLHSELNLSSLELGDSALYFCASSDTGGRGEKLFFGSGTQLSVL.

The CDR3 protein is CAWSVDYARSYF. CDR3 nucleotide sequence: TGTGCCTGGAGTGTGGACTACGCGCGATCGTATTTT. The chain employs TRBV30 and TRBJ2-3; TRBD2 might be the D (6 bases). CDR1 is GTSNPN, CDR2 SVGIG, per germline (reference sequence). Trimming removed 0 bases at V and 14 bases at J, with 15 bases between. This CDR3 contains 12 residues.

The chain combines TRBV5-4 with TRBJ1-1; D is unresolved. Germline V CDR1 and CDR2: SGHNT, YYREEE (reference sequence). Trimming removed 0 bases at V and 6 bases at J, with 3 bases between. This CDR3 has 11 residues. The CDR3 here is CASSLDSEAFF. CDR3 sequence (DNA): TGTGCCAGCAGCTTGGACTCTGAAGCTTTCTTT.